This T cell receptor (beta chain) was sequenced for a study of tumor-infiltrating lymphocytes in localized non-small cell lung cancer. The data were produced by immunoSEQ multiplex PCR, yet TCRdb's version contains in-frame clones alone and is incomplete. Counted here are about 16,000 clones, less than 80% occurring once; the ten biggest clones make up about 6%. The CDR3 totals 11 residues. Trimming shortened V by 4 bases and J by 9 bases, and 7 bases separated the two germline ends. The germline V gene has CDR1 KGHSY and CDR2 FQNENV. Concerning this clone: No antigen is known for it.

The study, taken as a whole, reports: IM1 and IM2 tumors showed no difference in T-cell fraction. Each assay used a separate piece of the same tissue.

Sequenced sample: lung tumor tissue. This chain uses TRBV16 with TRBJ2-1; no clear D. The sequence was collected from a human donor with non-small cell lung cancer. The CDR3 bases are TGTGCCAGCAGCCGGTTGGGTGAGCAGTTCTTC. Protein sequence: CASSRLGEQFF.